These 3 T cell receptor beta chains originate from one sample sequenced in a study of T cell responses to AZD1222 COVID-19 vaccine. Measured with immunoSEQ multiplex PCR; TCRdb has only the in-frame clones, and not every one. The sample has about 72,000 clones; approximately 90% are singletons. Sample: peripheral blood, taken 28 days after the second AZD1222 dose. These receptors originate from an adult who received the AZD1222 COVID-19 vaccine.

The chain employs TRBV11-3 and TRBJ1-2, with unresolved D. From germline, CDR1 is SGHNT and CDR2 YENEEA. The CDR3 length is 14 residues. V lost 0 bases and J lost 8, with 13 bases in between. CDR3 DNA sequence: TGTGCCAGCAGCTTAGACCTAGGAGGTGGGGGCTACACCTTC. Its translation: CASSLDLGGGGYTF.

This clone was counted between two and nine times. The chain carries TRBV25-1 and TRBJ1-4, with 7 bases identical to TRBD1. CDR3 length: 14 residues. Trimming at V came to 6 bases and at J to 8 bases, leaving 9 bases not matched to a gene. The germline CDR1 and CDR2 sequences are MGHDK and SYGVNS. The CDR3 nucleotides are TGTGCCAGCAGGGGCGACAGGGAGCCAGAAAAACTGTTTTTT. Its protein is CASRGDREPEKLFF.

This clone has just a few counts. The chain uses TRBV6-5 and TRBJ2-7; maybe TRBD1 (6 bases). CDR3 length: 15 residues. V was pared by 4 bases and J by 5 bases, with 18 bases between. Per the germline V gene, CDR1 is MNHEY and CDR2 is SVGAGI. CDR3 region: CASSFTRAGAHEQYF. Written as DNA, the CDR3 is TGTGCCAGCAGTTTTACCAGGGCAGGGGCCCACGAGCAGTACTTC.